The clone carrying this TCR beta chain was seen repeatedly, ten times or more. Its specificity is unknown. Healthy Caucasian donors formed the entire cohort. A universal primer site came from template switching; cDNA carried unique molecular identifiers. In TCRdb, the 5' RACE reads were re-called with MiXCR into one record per CDR3 protein. Of about 1.7 million distinct CDR3 sequences in the sample, about 30% were seen once. The sample is drawn from a study of identical twins. Overall study findings and caveats: There was an excess of low generation probability in the out-of-frame alpha sequences that twins shared. Interpretation of the results relied on cross-sectional statistical analysis and not on following the same donors.

Deletions cut 4 bases from V and 6 bases from J, with 13 bases between. The CDR3 contains 13 residues. Germline V gives CDR1 SGHRS, CDR2 YFSETQ. The sequenced sample consisted of cord blood. The rearrangement uses TRBV5-1 and TRBJ1-2, with D maybe TRBD1 (6 bases). The TCR originated in a newborn girl in good health. CDR3 protein: CASSLSRDNGYTF. The CDR3 region has the DNA TGCGCCAGCAGCCTCAGCAGGGACAATGGCTACACCTTC.